These 21 T cell receptor beta chains came from one sample sequenced in a study of CD8 T cells in Susac syndrome. A quantity of about 0.5 to 1 ug RNA underwent reverse transcription using random hexamers. Each CDR3 protein is one row after TCRdb ran MiXCR on the immunoSEQ multiplex PCR reads. The table shows approximately 140,000 distinct CDR3 sequences, with approximately 93% occurring only once. The specimen was CD8+ T cells from PBMCs. The receptors originated from a human donor in good health.

This CDR3 is CASSQDLGEGTEAFF. As DNA, the CDR3 is TGTGCCAGCAGCCAAGACTTGGGGGAGGGGACTGAAGCTTTCTTT. The chain carries TRBV4-2 and TRBJ1-1; possible D gene TRBD1, 5 bases. The CDR3 is made up of 15 amino acids. Germline V gene sequence: CDR1 LGHNA, CDR2 YNFKEQ. V lost 0 bases and J lost 5, with 13 bases in between.

V usage is TRBV29-1 and J usage is TRBJ2-7; TRBD2 agrees at 9 bases. The junction had 5 bases not matched to a gene; V was cut back by 6 bases and J by 2 bases. CDR1 and CDR2 from the germline V gene are SQVTM and ANQGSEA. The CDR3 covers 13 residues. The CDR3 coding sequence is TGCAGCGTAGCGGGGGGAAATACCTACGAGCAGTACTTC. It is translated as CSVAGGNTYEQYF.

This chain joins TRBV28 and TRBJ2-1; unclear D gene. V was shortened by 6 bases and J by 7 bases, with 10 bases between the two germline ends. CDR1 is MDHEN, CDR2 SYDVKM, per germline. This CDR3 region has 12 residues. The chain's CDR3 is CASSPSRNEQFF. The CDR3 nucleotides are TGTGCCAGCAGCCCTAGTCGGAATGAGCAGTTCTTC.

V is TRBV13 and J is TRBJ2-1; no firm D call. Germline loops: CDR1 PRHDT, CDR2 FYEKMQ (reference sequence). Trimming stripped 5 bases from V and 2 bases from J, with 10 bases between. The CDR3 consists of 14 residues. CDR3 sequence (DNA): TGTGCCAGCAGCCCACAGCTCCCCTACAATGAGCAGTTCTTC. Encoded protein: CASSPQLPYNEQFF.

The chain joins TRBV13 to TRBJ2-6; 8 bases are a match to TRBD1. The CDR3 runs 13 residues. J lost 10 bases, V lost 4 bases, and 3 bases had no gene match. Germline loops: CDR1 PRHDT, CDR2 FYEKMQ (reference sequence). CDR3 in DNA: TGTGCCAGCAGCTCACAGGGGGTGAACGTCCTGACTTTC. This sequence encodes CASSSQGVNVLTF.

The chain combines TRBV6-5 with TRBJ2-2; D gene ambiguous. Per the germline V gene, CDR1 is MNHEY and CDR2 is SVGAGI. This CDR3 comprises 13 residues. V lost 5 bases and J lost 7, with 11 bases in between. This CDR3 is CASSNGWSGELFF. CDR3 in DNA: TGTGCCAGCAGTAACGGTTGGAGCGGGGAGCTGTTTTTT.

The chain couples TRBV29-1 to TRBJ2-2; D is unclear. The CDR3 consists of 13 residues. Per the germline V gene, CDR1 is SQVTM and CDR2 is ANQGSEA. The ends were cut back, 7 bases at V and 7 bases at J, with 16 bases in the middle. CDR3 DNA: TGCAGCGCCGAAGGCGGTTCGGGCGGGGAGCTGTTTTTT. Protein sequence: CSAEGGSGGELFF.

V usage is TRBV28 and J usage is TRBJ2-1; 8 bases are a match to TRBD1. The CDR3 is 13 amino acids. The V segment lost 5 bases and the J segment 12 bases; nucleotides outside the gene matches: 9. Germline CDR1 and CDR2: MDHEN and SYDVKM. CDR3 residues: CASSDHTGGGQFF. CDR3 nucleotide sequence: TGTGCCAGCAGTGACCATACAGGGGGAGGGCAGTTCTTC.

Only one count was recorded for this clonotype. The J gene is TRBJ2-7, the V gene TRBV19, with a tentative D call TRBD2 (6 bases). The CDR3 sequence is 14 residues long. CDR1 and CDR2 from the germline V gene are LNHDA and SQIVND (reference sequence). Trimming left V 0 bases short and J 3 bases short, with 9 bases between. As DNA, the CDR3 is TGTGCCAGTAGTATAGATCTGCGGGGCTACGAGCAGTACTTC. Its protein product is CASSIDLRGYEQYF.

The V and J genes are TRBV13 and TRBJ2-3, with 10 nucleotides matching TRBD2. This CDR3 has 16 amino acids. The J segment lost 5 bases and the V segment lost 3 bases, leaving 8 bases of the junction unmatched. Per germline, CDR1 PRHDT and CDR2 FYEKMQ (reference sequence). In DNA form, the CDR3 reads TGTGCCAGCAGCTTTGAGTCTAGCGGGAGTAGAGATACGCAGTATTTT. This gives the protein CASSFESSGSRDTQYF.

The chain joins TRBV6-5 to TRBJ1-2; D may be TRBD1 (5 bases). This CDR3 region has 13 residues. Germline CDR1 is MNHEY and CDR2 is SVGAGI. Trimming pared 2 bases from V and 4 bases from J, leaving 8 bases between. The CDR3 region is CASSYGGFYGYTF. As DNA, the CDR3 is TGTGCCAGCAGTTACGGGGGGTTCTATGGCTACACCTTC.

This chain uses TRBV11-1 with TRBJ2-5, with D perhaps matching TRBD2 (5 bases). Trimming left V 7 bases short and J 0 bases short, with 12 bases between. Germline V gene data show CDR1 as SGHAT and CDR2 as FQDESV (reference sequence). The CDR3 is 14 amino acids. CDR3 protein: CASTPPADQETQYF. In DNA form, the CDR3 reads TGTGCCAGCACCCCACCAGCGGACCAAGAGACCCAGTACTTC.

The V gene is TRBV30, the J gene TRBJ1-4; 8 bases map to TRBD1. The CDR3 runs to 12 residues. The V gene's germline CDR1 is GTSNPN and CDR2 SVGIG (reference sequence). V lost 7 bases, J lost 8 bases, and 6 bases stayed unmatched. CDR3 bases: TGTGCCTCGACAGGGGAAGAAGAAAAACTGTTTTTT. It specifies CASTGEEEKLFF.

The chain couples TRBV29-1 to TRBJ2-5, with a possible D match to TRBD2 (5 bases). V was shortened by 3 bases and J by 4 bases, with 15 bases between the two germline ends. Per germline, CDR1 SQVTM and CDR2 ANQGSEA. CDR3 size: 14 residues. This chain's CDR3 is CSVERPNEGETQYF. For the CDR3, the DNA is TGCAGCGTTGAGCGCCCTAACGAGGGAGAGACCCAGTACTTC.

V usage is TRBV24-1 and J usage is TRBJ2-1; possible D gene TRBD2, 5 bases. CDR1 is KGHDR and CDR2 is SFDVKD in the germline V gene. V was shortened by 5 bases and J by 1 base, with 14 bases between the two germline ends. This CDR3 contains 16 residues. The chain's CDR3 is CATSATAGPSYNEQFF. The DNA for the CDR3 is TGTGCCACCAGTGCAACTGCGGGTCCTTCCTACAATGAGCAGTTCTTC.

This clonotype has just one count. The chain has TRBV28 and TRBJ2-3; no definite D call. V gave up 6 bases and J gave up 7 bases, with 5 bases separating them. The CDR3 loop spans 10 amino acids. In germline, CDR1 is MDHEN, CDR2 SYDVKM. The DNA of the CDR3 is TGTGCCAGCAGGGATAATACGCAGTATTTT. It specifies CASRDNTQYF.

The chain is built from TRBV27 and TRBJ2-3; D is uncertain. The CDR3 contains 15 residues. V lost 7 bases, J lost 2 bases, and 16 bases lay in between. Germline-derived CDR1 and CDR2 are MNHEY and SMNVEV (reference sequence). The CDR3 region has the DNA TGTGCCAGCAAGCAAGGACCCAGATCCACAGATACGCAGTATTTT. This encodes CASKQGPRSTDTQYF.

A single count supports this clonotype. This sequence joins TRBV12-3 or TRBV12-4 and TRBJ2-1; TRBD1 agrees at 9 bases. This CDR3 comprises 12 residues. J gave up 7 bases and V 11 bases, and 6 bases lay outside the gene matches. CDR3 in DNA: TGTGCCGCGGGACAGGGCATGAATGAGCAGTTCTTC. Encoded protein: CAAGQGMNEQFF.

The chain uses TRBV9 and TRBJ2-4; D is possibly TRBD1 (6 bases). Trimming left V 0 bases short and J 0 bases short, with 13 bases between. The CDR3 spans 17 residues. Looked up from germline, CDR1 is SGDLS and CDR2 is YYNGEE. The DNA of the CDR3 is TGTGCCAGCAGCGTAGGGGACATGCCACTAGCCAAAAACATTCAGTACTTC. It codes for CASSVGDMPLAKNIQYF.

This chain connects TRBV7-8 to TRBJ2-7, with TRBD2 matching 7 bases. CDR3 length: 15 amino acids. The V and J ends lost 1 base and 5 bases, in that order; junction bases with no gene match: 8. Germline lookup yields CDR1 SGHVS and CDR2 FQNEAQ. The chain's CDR3 is CASSLEPGLLNEQYF. In nucleotides, the CDR3 is TGTGCCAGCAGCTTAGAGCCGGGACTATTGAACGAGCAGTACTTC.

The V gene is TRBV20-1, the J gene TRBJ2-3; 7 positions agree with TRBD1. This CDR3 comprises 17 residues. Germline V CDR1 and CDR2: DFQATT, SNEGSKA (reference sequence). The J segment lost 0 bases and the V segment lost 2 bases, leaving 11 bases of the junction unmatched. The CDR3: CSARRQGVHASTDTQYF. The CDR3 bases are TGCAGTGCTAGAAGGCAGGGGGTCCATGCTAGCACAGATACGCAGTATTTT.